This is a list of T cell receptor beta chains from one sample in a study of T cells in localized non-small cell lung cancer. The data were produced by immunoSEQ multiplex PCR, yet TCRdb's version contains in-frame clones alone and is incomplete. The sample has about 9,800 clones, just under 45% seen once. This specimen consisted of lymph node tissue, obtained before any cancer treatment. These receptor sequences come from a woman aged 40-70 years with stage I lung adenocarcinoma. The CDR3 runs from the conserved cysteine through the conserved F or W. The order of the fields is D gene, clone size, V gene, J gene, CDR3 protein, CDR3 DNA. D genes are given only for firm matches. A clone size is listed for some rows: how often the clone was seen (once, few, many), or a class if it is expanded.

.	few	TRBV29-1	TRBJ1-2	CASSQDPLGYGYTF	TGCGCCAGCAGCCAAGATCCCCTAGGCTATGGCTACACCTTC
.	few	TRBV6-8	TRBJ2-2	CASSQKAGELFF	TGTGCCAGCAGCCAGAAGGCCGGGGAGCTGTTTTTT
TRBD2	few	TRBV6-8	TRBJ2-5	CASRPGAGGTQETQYF	TGTGCCAGCAGGCCGGGAGCGGGGGGAACCCAAGAGACCCAGTACTTC
.	.	TRBV30	TRBJ2-7	CARSLLGPYEQYF	TGTGCCCGGAGTTTGCTCGGTCCCTACGAGCAGTACTTC
.	few	TRBV1	TRBJ2-2	CASSQTTGVGELFF	TGCGCCAGCAGCCAAACGACAGGGGTCGGGGAGCTGTTTTTT
.	.	TRBV18	TRBJ1-1	CASSPNSENTEAFF	TGTGCCAGCTCACCAAATTCAGAGAACACTGAAGCTTTCTTT
.	.	TRBV18	TRBJ1-1	CASSPGTIERTEAFF	TGTGCCAGCTCACCCGGGACGATTGAACGCACTGAAGCTTTCTTT
.	.	TRBV9	TRBJ1-2	CASSVVGARGGYTF	TGTGCCAGCAGCGTAGTGGGGGCCCGAGGAGGCTACACCTTC
TRBD2	few	TRBV6-8	TRBJ2-1	CASRSGLAGGPRNYNEQFF	TGTGCCAGCAGATCGGGACTAGCGGGGGGCCCAAGGAACTACAATGAGCAGTTCTTC
.	.	TRBV19	TRBJ1-5	CASSIEYQPQHF	TGTGCCAGTAGTATAGAGTACCAGCCCCAGCATTTT
.	.	TRBV11-3	TRBJ1-3	CASSLVGGHSGNTIYF	TGTGCCAGCAGCTTAGTCGGGGGGCACTCTGGAAACACCATATATTTT
TRBD1	.	TRBV30	TRBJ1-5	CAWSELSSRGLQPQHF	TGTGCCTGGAGTGAATTGTCCTCCAGGGGGCTTCAGCCCCAGCATTTT
.	few	TRBV4-1	TRBJ1-1	CASSQGPGGTEAFF	TGCGCCAGCAGCCAGGGTCCAGGCGGCACTGAAGCTTTCTTT
.	.	TRBV19	TRBJ1-5	CASSLSIDQPQHF	TGTGCCAGTAGTCTGTCAATCGATCAGCCCCAGCATTTT
.	few	TRBV11-3	TRBJ1-5	CASSLAQGSIGKPQHF	TGTGCCAGCAGCTTGGCCCAGGGGTCGATTGGGAAGCCCCAGCATTTT
.	few	TRBV19	TRBJ1-1	CASGEGVTEAFF	TGTGCCAGTGGCGAGGGGGTGACTGAAGCTTTCTTT
TRBD1	.	TRBV15	TRBJ2-7	CATQKRGQVGNEQYF	TGTGCCACCCAAAAACGCGGACAGGTGGGGAACGAGCAGTACTTC
TRBD1	.	TRBV19	TRBJ1-4	CASSSPGQGATNEKLFF	TGTGCCAGTAGTTCGCCGGGACAGGGGGCAACTAATGAAAAACTGTTTTTT
.	once	TRBV2	TRBJ2-4	CASRVNRAGIQYF	TGTGCCAGCAGGGTCAACAGGGCCGGCATTCAGTACTTC
TRBD1	.	TRBV14	TRBJ1-4	CASSSPLGQGSATNEKLFF	TGTGCCAGCAGCTCACCCCTGGGACAGGGATCAGCAACTAATGAAAAACTGTTTTTT
TRBD2	few	TRBV11-3	TRBJ2-5	CASSLLAGGEQETQYF	TGTGCCAGCAGCTTGCTAGCGGGGGGGGAACAAGAGACCCAGTACTTC
.	medium-sized	TRBV6-8	TRBJ1-1	CASSPQLTFGTEAFF	TGTGCCAGCAGCCCACAGCTTACGTTCGGCACTGAAGCTTTCTTT
.	.	TRBV19	TRBJ1-5	CASSIVGRDDQPQHF	TGTGCCAGTAGTATTGTAGGGCGCGACGATCAGCCCCAGCATTTT
.	medium-sized	TRBV9	TRBJ2-1	CASSVEPFDEQFF	TGTGCCAGCAGCGTAGAACCTTTCGATGAGCAGTTCTTC
.	.	TRBV19	TRBJ1-1	CASSIGQLAMNTEAFF	TGTGCCAGTAGTATAGGGCAGCTGGCCATGAACACTGAAGCTTTCTTT